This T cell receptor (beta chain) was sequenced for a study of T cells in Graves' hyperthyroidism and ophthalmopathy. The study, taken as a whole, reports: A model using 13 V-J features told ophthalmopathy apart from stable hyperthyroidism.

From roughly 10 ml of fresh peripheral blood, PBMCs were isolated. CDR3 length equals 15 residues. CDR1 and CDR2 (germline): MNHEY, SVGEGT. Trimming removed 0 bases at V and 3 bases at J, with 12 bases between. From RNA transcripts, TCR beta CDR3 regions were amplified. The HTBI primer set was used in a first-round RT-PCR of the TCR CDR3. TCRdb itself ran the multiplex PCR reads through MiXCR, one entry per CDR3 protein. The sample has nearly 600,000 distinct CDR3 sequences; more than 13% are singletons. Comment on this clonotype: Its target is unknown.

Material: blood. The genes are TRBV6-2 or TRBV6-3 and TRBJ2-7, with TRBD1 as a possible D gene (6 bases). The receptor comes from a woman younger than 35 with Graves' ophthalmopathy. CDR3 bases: TGTGCCAGCAGTTACTCGACGACAGGATTCTACGAGCAGTACTTC. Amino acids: CASSYSTTGFYEQYF.